This TCR beta chain was profiled in a study of cytomegalovirus exposure and HLA in healthy donors. Study observations and caveats: TCR beta sequences reportedly predicted most subjects' HLA-A and HLA-B alleles accurately. Presence/absence analyses supposed approximately even sequencing depth among donors.

The CDR3 contains 16 residues. V shed 2 bases, J shed 5 bases, and the junction held 6 bases outside the gene matches. Germline CDR1 is KGHSH and CDR2 is LQKENI. A word on this clone: The antigen is not known.

Use of 60 Vbeta and 13 Jbeta primers characterized the PCR. Profiling relied on immunoSEQ multiplex PCR, and the TCRdb table lists in-frame clones only, not all of them. This sample's table reports roughly 70,000 clones. The rearrangement links TRBV18 to TRBJ2-1, with 10 bases that match TRBD2. Sequenced input: PBMCs. The clonotype comes from a female donor in good health and CMV-seropositive. DNA for the CDR3: TGTGCCAGCTCACCAGGTTCTAGCGGGAGCCACAATGAGCAGTTCTTC. Encoded protein: CASSPGSSGSHNEQFF.